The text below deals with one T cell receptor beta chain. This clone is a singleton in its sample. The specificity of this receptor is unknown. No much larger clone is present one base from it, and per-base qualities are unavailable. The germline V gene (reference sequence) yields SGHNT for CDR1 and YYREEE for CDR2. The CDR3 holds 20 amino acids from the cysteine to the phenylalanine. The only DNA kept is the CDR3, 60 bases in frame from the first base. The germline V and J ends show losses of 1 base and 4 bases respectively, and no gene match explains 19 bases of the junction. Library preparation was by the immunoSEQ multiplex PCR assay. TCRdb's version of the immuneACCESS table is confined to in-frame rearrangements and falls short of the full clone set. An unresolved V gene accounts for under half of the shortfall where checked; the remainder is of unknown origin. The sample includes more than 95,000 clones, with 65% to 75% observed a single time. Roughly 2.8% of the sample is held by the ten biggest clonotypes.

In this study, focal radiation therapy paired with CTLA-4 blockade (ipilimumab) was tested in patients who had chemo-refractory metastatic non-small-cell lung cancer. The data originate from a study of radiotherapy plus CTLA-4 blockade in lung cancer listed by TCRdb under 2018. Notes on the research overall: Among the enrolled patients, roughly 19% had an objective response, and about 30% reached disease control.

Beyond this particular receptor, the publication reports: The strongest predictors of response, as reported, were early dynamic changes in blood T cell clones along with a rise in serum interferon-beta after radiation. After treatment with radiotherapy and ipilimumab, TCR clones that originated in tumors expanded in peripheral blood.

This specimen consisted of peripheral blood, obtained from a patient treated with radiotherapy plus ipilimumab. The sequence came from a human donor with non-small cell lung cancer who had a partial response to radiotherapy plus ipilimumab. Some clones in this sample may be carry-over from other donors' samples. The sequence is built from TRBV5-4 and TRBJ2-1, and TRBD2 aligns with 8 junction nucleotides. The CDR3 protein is CASSLSPKVAGQWVYNEQFF. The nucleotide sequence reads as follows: TGTGCCAGCAGCTTGTCACCAAAGGTAGCGGGGCAATGGGTATACAATGAGCAGTTCTTC.